The 3 T cell receptor beta chains presented below share a single source sample, sequenced in a study of cytomegalovirus exposure and HLA in healthy donors. This PCR relied on a set of 60 Vbeta primers and 13 Jbeta primers. TCRdb's table, derived via immunoSEQ multiplex PCR, lists solely in-frame clones and lacks some. The data contain roughly 120,000 clones, roughly 72% of them singletons. Sequencing used PBMCs. The receptors stem from a woman aged 40 to 55 in good health and CMV-seropositive.

This clone came up a few times. This chain links TRBV5-1 with TRBJ2-1, with 12 bases identical to TRBD2. The CDR3 is made up of 16 amino acids. V dropped 4 bases and J dropped 12; count of bases not matched to a gene: 14. CDR1 is SGHRS, CDR2 YFSETQ, per germline. CDR3 loop: CASSRSLAGGPEGQFF. The CDR3 DNA sequence: TGCGCCAGCAGCCGCTCTCTAGCGGGGGGGCCGGAGGGGCAGTTCTTC.

This clone came up once. The chain uses TRBV9 and TRBJ1-2; 8 bases map to TRBD1. V trimming: 3 bases; J trimming: 2 bases; junction bases outside the gene matches: 9. Germline V gives CDR1 SGDLS, CDR2 YYNGEE. The CDR3 is 16 amino acids. CDR3 residues: CASSESRQGRNYGYTF. The CDR3 nucleotides read TGTGCCAGCAGCGAGTCCAGACAGGGGAGGAACTATGGCTACACCTTC.

This clone showed up just a few times. The rearrangement joins TRBV9 to TRBJ2-2, with TRBD1 matching over 7 bases. With V trimmed by 3 bases and J by 0 bases, 2 bases remained unmatched. The CDR3 consists of 15 residues. The germline gives CDR1 SGDLS, CDR2 YYNGEE. The DNA of the CDR3 is TGTGCCAGCAGCGCAGGGGGAACGAACACCGGGGAGCTGTTTTTT. Translation gives CASSAGGTNTGELFF. Supplemented by reference TRBV9 and TRBJ2-2, the full variable domain reads DSGVTQTPKHLITATGQRVTLRCSPRSGDLSVYWYQQSLDQGLQFLIQYYNGEERAKGNILERFSAQQFPDLHSELNLSSLELGDSALYFCASSAGGTNTGELFFGEGSRLTVL.